These T cell receptor beta chains were read from a single sample in a study of OX40 agonist ivuxolimab in advanced cancers. Profiling relied on immunoSEQ multiplex PCR, and the TCRdb table lists in-frame clones only, not all of them. The sample records approximately 58,000 clones, 80% to 90% being singletons. Sequencing used CD4+ or CD8+ T cells sorted from blood, obtained in a trial of the OX40 agonist ivuxolimab. The receptor set was obtained from an adult with an advanced solid tumor such as melanoma, head and neck, liver or kidney cancer. The CDR3 runs from the conserved cysteine through the conserved F or W. D genes are given only for firm matches. The listing skips clone size in some rows; elsewhere it reads once, few, many or a size class.

CASSLPGVNYGYTF,TGTGCCAGCAGTTTACCAGGGGTTAACTATGGCTACACCTTC,TRBV28,TRBJ1-2,.,.
CASSPTPGPYNEQFF,TGTGCCAGCAGTCCGACACCTGGACCTTACAATGAGCAGTTCTTC,TRBV6-5,TRBJ2-1,.,.
CASRSGRETQYF,TGTGCCAGTCGGTCAGGGCGGGAGACCCAGTACTTC,TRBV19,TRBJ2-5,.,.
CASSTPRDSGIVDEQFF,TGTGCCAGCAGTACCCCGCGAGATAGCGGGATTGTTGATGAGCAGTTCTTC,TRBV28,TRBJ2-1,.,TRBD2
CAISYSYNEQFF,TGTGCCATCAGCTACTCCTACAATGAGCAGTTCTTC,TRBV10-3,TRBJ2-1,.,.
CASSEGGPGNTEAFF,TGTGCCAGCAGTGAAGGAGGGCCCGGTAACACTGAAGCTTTCTTT,TRBV25-1,TRBJ1-1,.,.
CASSQGSGGSYGYTF,TGTGCCAGCAGCCAGGGTTCAGGGGGGAGCTATGGCTACACCTTC,TRBV5-4,TRBJ1-2,.,TRBD1
CASSLGSLRSPLHF,TGTGCCAGCAGCCTCGGGAGCCTTAGATCACCCCTCCACTTT,TRBV27,TRBJ1-6,.,.
CASSPTGIGNTIYF,TGTGCCAGCAGTCCAACCGGGATTGGAAACACCATATATTTT,TRBV28,TRBJ1-3,.,.
CASSLAQTREQFF,TGTGCCAGCAGCTTAGCACAAACAAGGGAGCAGTTCTTC,TRBV7-2,TRBJ2-1,.,.
CSAGVETQYF,TGCAGCGCCGGAGTGGAGACCCAGTACTTC,TRBV29-1,TRBJ2-5,once,.
CASGLFSKGGSGDRPYEQYF,TGTGCTAGTGGTTTGTTTTCTAAGGGTGGGAGCGGGGACAGACCCTACGAGCAGTACTTC,TRBV12-5,TRBJ2-7,.,.
CASTSPGGYLKFF,TGTGCCAGTACCTCGCCGGGAGGATATCTGAAGTTCTTC,TRBV25-1,TRBJ2-1,.,TRBD2
CASSETGGRVGAFF,TGTGCCAGCAGCGAGACAGGGGGTCGGGTGGGAGCTTTCTTT,TRBV2,TRBJ1-1,.,TRBD1
CSVRTVNTEAFF,TGCAGCGTTCGGACAGTGAACACTGAAGCTTTCTTT,TRBV29-1,TRBJ1-1,few,.
CASSESVVQSYNEQFF,TGCGCCAGCAGTGAGTCGGTAGTCCAATCCTACAATGAGCAGTTCTTC,TRBV10-1,TRBJ2-1,.,.